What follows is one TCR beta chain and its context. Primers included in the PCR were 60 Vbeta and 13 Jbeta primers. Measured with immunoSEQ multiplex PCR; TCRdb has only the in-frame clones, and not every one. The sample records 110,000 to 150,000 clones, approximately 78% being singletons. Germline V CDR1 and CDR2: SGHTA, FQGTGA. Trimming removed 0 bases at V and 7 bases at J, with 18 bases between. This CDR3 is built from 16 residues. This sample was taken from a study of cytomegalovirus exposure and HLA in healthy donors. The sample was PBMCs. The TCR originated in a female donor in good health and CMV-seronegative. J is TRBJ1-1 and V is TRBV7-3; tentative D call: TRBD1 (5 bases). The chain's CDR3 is CASSLTPLVRDYEAFF. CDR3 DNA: TGTGCCAGCAGCTTAACCCCTCTGGTAAGGGACTATGAAGCTTTCTTT. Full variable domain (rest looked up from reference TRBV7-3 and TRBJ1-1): GAGVSQTPSNKVTEKGKYVELRCDPISGHTALYWYRQSLGQGPEFLIYFQGTGAADDSGLPNDRFFAVRPEGSVSTLKIQRTERGDSAVYLCASSLTPLVRDYEAFFGQGTRLTVV.